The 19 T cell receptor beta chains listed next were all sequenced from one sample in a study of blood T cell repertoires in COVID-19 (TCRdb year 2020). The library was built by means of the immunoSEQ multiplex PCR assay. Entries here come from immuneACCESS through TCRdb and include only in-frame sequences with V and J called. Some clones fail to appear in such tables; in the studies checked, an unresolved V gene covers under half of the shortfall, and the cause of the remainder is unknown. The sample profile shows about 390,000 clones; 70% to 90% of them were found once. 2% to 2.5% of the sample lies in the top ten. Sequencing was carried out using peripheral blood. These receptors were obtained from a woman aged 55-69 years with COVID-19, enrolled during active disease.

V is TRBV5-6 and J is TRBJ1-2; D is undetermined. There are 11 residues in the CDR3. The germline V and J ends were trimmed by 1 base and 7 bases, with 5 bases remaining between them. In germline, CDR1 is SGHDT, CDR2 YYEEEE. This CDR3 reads CASSLRGGYTF. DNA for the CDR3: TGTGCCAGCAGCTTGAGAGGTGGCTACACCTTC.

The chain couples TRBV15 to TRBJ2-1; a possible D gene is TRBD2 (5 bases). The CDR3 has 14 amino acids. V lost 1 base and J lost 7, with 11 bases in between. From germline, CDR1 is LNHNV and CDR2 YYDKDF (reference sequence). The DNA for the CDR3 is TGTGCCACCAGCAGAGGGACTTCCAGAAATGAGCAGTTCTTC. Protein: CATSRGTSRNEQFF.

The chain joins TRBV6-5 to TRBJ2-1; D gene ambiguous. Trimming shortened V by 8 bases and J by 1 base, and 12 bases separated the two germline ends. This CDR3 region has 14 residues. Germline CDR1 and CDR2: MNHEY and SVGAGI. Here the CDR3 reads CASFEPPSYNEQFF. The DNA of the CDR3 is TGTGCCAGCTTTGAGCCCCCGTCCTACAATGAGCAGTTCTTC.

CDR3 DNA sequence: TGTGCCAGCAGCTTACTCCCCTTGACAGGGGGCCCCTACGAGCAGTACTTC. Translated: CASSLLPLTGGPYEQYF. The gene calls are TRBV7-9 and TRBJ2-7, with 10 bases aligning to TRBD1. Germline lookup yields CDR1 SEHNR and CDR2 FQNEAQ (reference sequence). The CDR3 sequence is 17 residues long. V dropped 2 bases and J dropped 2; count of bases not matched to a gene: 9.

The CDR3 protein is CASSSQSGANSPLHF. DNA for the CDR3: TGTGCCAGCAGCTCCCAGTCAGGGGCTAATTCACCCCTCCACTTT. V gene TRBV7-3 combines with J gene TRBJ1-6, with D perhaps matching TRBD1 (6 bases). This CDR3 region has 15 residues. CDR1 is SGHTA, CDR2 FQGTGA, per germline. V shed 4 bases and J shed 6 bases, with 13 bases lying between them.

Written as DNA, the CDR3 is TGTGCCAGCAGCCCGGGGACAGGCGAGCAGTACTTC. Its translation is CASSPGTGEQYF. V is TRBV7-8 and J is TRBJ2-7, with TRBD1 matching over 8 bases. CDR3 length: 12 amino acids. Germline lookup yields CDR1 SGHVS and CDR2 FQNEAQ. V was pared by 5 bases and J by 6 bases, with 3 bases of the junction left unmatched. Variable domain in full (rest from reference TRBV7-8 and TRBJ2-7): GAGVSQSPRYKVAKRGQDVALRCDPISGHVSLFWYQQALGQGPEFLTYFQNEAQLDKSGLPSDRFFAERPEGSVSTLKIQRTQQEDSAVYLCASSPGTGEQYFGPGTRLTVT.

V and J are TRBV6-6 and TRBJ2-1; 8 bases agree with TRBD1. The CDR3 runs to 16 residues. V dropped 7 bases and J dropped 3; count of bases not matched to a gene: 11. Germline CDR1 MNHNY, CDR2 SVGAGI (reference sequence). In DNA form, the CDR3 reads TGTGCCAGCACCGACTTCGGACAGGGAGACTACAATGAGCAGTTCTTC. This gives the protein CASTDFGQGDYNEQFF.

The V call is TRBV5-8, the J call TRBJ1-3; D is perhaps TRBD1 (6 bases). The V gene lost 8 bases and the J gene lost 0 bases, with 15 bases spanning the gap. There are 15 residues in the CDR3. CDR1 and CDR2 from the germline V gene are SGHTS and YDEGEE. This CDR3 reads CASNTGQLSGNTIYF. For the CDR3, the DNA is TGTGCCAGTAATACCGGACAGCTCTCTGGAAACACCATATATTTT.

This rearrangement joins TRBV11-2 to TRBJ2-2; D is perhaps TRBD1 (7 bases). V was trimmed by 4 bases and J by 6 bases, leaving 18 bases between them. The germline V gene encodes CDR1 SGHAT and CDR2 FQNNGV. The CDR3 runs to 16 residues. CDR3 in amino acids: CASSSNRGGVAGELFF. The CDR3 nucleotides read TGTGCCAGCAGCTCAAACAGGGGAGGCGTAGCCGGGGAGCTGTTTTTT.

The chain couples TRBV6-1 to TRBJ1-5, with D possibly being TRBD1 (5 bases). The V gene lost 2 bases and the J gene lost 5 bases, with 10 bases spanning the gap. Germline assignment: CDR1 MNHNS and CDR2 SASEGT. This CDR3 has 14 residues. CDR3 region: CASSEYGGDQPQHF. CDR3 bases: TGTGCCAGCAGTGAATACGGGGGGGATCAGCCCCAGCATTTT.

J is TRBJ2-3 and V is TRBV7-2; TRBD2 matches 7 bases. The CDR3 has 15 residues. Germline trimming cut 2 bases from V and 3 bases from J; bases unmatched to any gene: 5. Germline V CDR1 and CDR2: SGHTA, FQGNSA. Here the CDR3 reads CASSLQWGGTDTQYF. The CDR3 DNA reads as TGTGCCAGCAGCTTACAGTGGGGGGGGACAGATACGCAGTATTTT.

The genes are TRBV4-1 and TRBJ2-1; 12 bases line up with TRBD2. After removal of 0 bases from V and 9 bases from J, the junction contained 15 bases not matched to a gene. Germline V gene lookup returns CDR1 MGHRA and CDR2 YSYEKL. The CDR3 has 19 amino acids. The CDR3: CASSQEPEGLAGPAGEQFF. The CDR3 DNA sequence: TGCGCCAGCAGCCAAGAACCGGAGGGACTAGCGGGCCCAGCGGGTGAGCAGTTCTTC.

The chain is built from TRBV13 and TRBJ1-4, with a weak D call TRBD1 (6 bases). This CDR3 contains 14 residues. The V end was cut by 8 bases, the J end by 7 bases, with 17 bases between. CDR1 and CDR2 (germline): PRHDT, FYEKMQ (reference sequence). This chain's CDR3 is CASQKVGAGEKLFF. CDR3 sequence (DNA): TGTGCCAGCCAGAAGGTGGGGGCGGGTGAAAAACTGTTTTTT.

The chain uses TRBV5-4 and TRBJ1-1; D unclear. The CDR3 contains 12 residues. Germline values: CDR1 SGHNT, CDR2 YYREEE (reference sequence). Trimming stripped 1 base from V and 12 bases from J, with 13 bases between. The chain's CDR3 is CASSLKAGETFF. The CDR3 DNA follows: TGTGCCAGCAGCTTGAAGGCAGGTGAGACTTTCTTT.

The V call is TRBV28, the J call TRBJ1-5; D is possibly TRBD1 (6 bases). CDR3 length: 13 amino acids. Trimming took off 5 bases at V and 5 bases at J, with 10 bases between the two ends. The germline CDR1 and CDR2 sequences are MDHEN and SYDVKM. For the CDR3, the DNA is TGTGCCAGCAGTGAACAGGGCCATCAGCCCCAGCATTTT. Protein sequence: CASSEQGHQPQHF.

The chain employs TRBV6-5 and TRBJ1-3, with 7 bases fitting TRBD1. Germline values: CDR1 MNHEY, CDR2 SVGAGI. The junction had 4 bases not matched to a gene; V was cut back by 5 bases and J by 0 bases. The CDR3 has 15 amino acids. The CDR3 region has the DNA TGTGCCAGCAGTAAGGGACAGAGCTCTGGAAACACCATATATTTT. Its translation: CASSKGQSSGNTIYF.

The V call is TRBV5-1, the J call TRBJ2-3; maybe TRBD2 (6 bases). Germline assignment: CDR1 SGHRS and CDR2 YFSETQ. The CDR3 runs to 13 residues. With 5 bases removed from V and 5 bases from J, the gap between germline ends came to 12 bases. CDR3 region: CASSRDLQDTQYF. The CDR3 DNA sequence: TGCGCCAGCAGTCGGGACTTACAAGATACGCAGTATTTT.

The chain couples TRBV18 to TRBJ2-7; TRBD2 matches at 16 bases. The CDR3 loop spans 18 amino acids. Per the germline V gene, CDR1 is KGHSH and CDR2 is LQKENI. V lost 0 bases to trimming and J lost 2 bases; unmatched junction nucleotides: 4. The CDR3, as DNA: TGTGCCAGCTCACCACCGGGACTAGCGGGGGGGATTACCTACGAGCAGTACTTC. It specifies CASSPPGLAGGITYEQYF.

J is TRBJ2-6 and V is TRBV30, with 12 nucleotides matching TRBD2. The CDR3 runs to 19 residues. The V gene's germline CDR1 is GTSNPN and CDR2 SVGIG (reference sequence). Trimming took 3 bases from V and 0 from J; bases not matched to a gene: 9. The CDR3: CAWSAGRTSGASGANVLTF. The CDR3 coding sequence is TGTGCCTGGAGCGCCGGGCGGACTAGCGGGGCCTCTGGGGCCAACGTCCTGACTTTC.